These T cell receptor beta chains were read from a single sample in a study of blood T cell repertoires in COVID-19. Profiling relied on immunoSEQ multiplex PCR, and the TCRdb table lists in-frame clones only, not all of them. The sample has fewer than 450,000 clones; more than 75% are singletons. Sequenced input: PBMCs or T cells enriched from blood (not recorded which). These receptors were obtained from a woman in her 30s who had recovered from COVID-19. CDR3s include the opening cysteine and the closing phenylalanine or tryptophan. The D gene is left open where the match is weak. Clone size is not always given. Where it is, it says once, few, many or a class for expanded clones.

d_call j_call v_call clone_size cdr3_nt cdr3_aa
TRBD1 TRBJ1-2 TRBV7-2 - TGTGCCAGCAGCTTAATGACAGGGGGCAAAGGCTACACCTTC CASSLMTGGKGYTF
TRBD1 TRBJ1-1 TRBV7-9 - TGTGCCAGCAGCTTAGTTGCAGGGGGCGAAGCTTTCTTT CASSLVAGGEAFF
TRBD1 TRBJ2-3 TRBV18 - TGTGCCAGCTCACCAGACAGGGGGCGAAGGACAGATACGCAGTATTTT CASSPDRGRRTDTQYF
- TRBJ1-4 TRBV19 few TGTGCCAGTAGTATTTATGACAGGTATAATGAAAAACTGTTTTTT CASSIYDRYNEKLFF
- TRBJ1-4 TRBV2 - TGTGCCAGCGCGGCAATCCTGGATAATGAAAAACTGTTTTTT CASAAILDNEKLFF
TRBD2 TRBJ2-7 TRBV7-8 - TGTGCCAGCAGCTTAGGTAGCGGGGGGTTCTACGAGCAGTACTTC CASSLGSGGFYEQYF
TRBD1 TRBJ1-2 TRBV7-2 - TGTGCCAGCACCTCCAGACCGGGACAGGGCTATGGCTACACCTTC CASTSRPGQGYGYTF
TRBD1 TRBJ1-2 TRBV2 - TGTGCCAGGGATTACGGGAGGGGGCTCGACTATGGCTACACCTTC CARDYGRGLDYGYTF
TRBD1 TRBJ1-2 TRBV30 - TGTGCCTGGAACGAAGGGACAGTCTATGGCTACACCTTC CAWNEGTVYGYTF
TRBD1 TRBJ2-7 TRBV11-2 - TGTGCCAGCAGCTTTAGGGGACGACAGGGGGCATACGAGCAGTACTTC CASSFRGRQGAYEQYF
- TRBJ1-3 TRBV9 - TGTGCCAGCAGCGTATCAGACCGACCGGGAGGAAACACCATATATTTT CASSVSDRPGGNTIYF
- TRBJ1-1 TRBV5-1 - TGCGCCAGCAGCCTCAGTCTACCCTCGGGAAACACTGAAGCTTTCTTT CASSLSLPSGNTEAFF
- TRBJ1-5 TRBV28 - TGTGCCAGCAGTTTACCGACGGGGGATAGCAATCAGCCCCAGCATTTT CASSLPTGDSNQPQHF
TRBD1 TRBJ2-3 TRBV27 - TGTGCCAGCAGCCCGGACAGGGGGCCCGCAGATACGCAGTATTTT CASSPDRGPADTQYF
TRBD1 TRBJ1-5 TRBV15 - TGTGCCACCAGCAGGGGGATTAACAGGGGGCGAGGACAGCCCCAGCATTTT CATSRGINRGRGQPQHF
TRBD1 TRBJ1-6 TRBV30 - TGTGCCTGGAGTGAGACAGGGGGCTTTGGTAATTCACCCCTCCACTTT CAWSETGGFGNSPLHF
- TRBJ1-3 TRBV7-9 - TGTGCCAGCAGCTCCCTCGGGTCCTCTGGAAACACCATATATTTT CASSSLGSSGNTIYF
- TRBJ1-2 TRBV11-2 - TGTGCCAGCAGCCTTCTGGACAGCCGGGGTGGCTACACCTTC CASSLLDSRGGYTF
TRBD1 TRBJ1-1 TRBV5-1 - TGCGCCAGCAGTGCAGGACAGGGCGGGGAAGCTTTCTTT CASSAGQGGEAFF
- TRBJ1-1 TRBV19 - TGTGCCAGCACATTCGACAGGAACACTGAAGCTTTCTTT CASTFDRNTEAFF
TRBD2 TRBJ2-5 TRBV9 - TGTGCCAGCAGCGTCGGCGGGGGGGCCGCGGAGACCCAGTACTTC CASSVGGGAAETQYF
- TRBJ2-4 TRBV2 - TGTGCCAGCAGTGTTGGGGGGGCTCCAGCCAAAAACATTCAGTACTTC CASSVGGAPAKNIQYF
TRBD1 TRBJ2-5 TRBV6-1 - TGTGCCAGCAGTGCGAAAGTCGGGACAGGGGATTTTGGGACCCAGTACTTC CASSAKVGTGDFGTQYF